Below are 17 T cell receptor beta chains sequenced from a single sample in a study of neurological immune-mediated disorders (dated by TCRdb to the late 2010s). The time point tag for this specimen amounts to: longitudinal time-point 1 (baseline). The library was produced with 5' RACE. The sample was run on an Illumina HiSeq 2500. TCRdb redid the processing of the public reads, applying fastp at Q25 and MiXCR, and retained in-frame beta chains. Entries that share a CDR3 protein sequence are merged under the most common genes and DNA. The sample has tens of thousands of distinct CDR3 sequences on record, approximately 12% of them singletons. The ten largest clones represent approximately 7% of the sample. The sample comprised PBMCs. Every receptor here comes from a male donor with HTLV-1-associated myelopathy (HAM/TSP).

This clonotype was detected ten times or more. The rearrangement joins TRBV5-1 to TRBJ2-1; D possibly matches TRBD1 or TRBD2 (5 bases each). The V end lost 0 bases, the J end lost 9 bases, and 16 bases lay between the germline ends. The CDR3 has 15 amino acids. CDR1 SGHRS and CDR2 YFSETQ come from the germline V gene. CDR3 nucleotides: TGCGCCAGCAGCTTGGAGTCTAGCTATGGGGGTGAGCAGTTCTTC. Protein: CASSLESSYGGEQFF.

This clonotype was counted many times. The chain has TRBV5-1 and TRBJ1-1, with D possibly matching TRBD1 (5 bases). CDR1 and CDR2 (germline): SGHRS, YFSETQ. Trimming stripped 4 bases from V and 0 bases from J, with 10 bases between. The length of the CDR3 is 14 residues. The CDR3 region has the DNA TGCGCCAGCAGCAAAGACAGAATGAACACTGAAGCTTTCTTT. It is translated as CASSKDRMNTEAFF.

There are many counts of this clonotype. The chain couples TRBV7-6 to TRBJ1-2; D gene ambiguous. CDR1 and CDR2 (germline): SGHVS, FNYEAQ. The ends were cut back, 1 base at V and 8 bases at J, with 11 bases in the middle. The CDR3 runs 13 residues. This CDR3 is CASSLEGQEGYTF. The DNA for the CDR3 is TGTGCCAGCAGCTTAGAGGGCCAGGAGGGCTACACCTTC.

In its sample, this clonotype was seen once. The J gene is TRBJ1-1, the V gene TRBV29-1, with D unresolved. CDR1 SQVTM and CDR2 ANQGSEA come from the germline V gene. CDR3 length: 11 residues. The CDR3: CRYGGSTEAFF. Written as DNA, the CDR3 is TGCCGCTACGGAGGGAGCACTGAAGCTTTCTTT. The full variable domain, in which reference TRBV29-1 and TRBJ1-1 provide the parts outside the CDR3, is SAVISQKPSRDICQRGTSLTIQCQVDSQVTMMFWYRQQPGQSLTLIATANQGSEATYESGFVIDKFPISRPNLTFSTLTVSNMSPEDSSIYLCRYGGSTEAFFGQGTRLTVV.

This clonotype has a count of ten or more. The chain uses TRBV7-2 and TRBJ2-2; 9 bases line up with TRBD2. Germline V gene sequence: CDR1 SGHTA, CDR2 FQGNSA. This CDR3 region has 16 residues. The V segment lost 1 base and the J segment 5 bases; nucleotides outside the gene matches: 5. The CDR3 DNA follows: TGTGCCAGCAGCTTAGGAGGGCTAGCGGGGACCGGGGAGCTGTTTTTT. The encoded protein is CASSLGGLAGTGELFF.

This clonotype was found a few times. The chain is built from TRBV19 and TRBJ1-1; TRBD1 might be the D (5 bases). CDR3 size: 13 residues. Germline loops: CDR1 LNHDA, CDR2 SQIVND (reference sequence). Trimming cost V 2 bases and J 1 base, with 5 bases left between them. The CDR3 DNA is TGTGCCAGTAGTATAACAGGGAACACTGAAGCTTTCTTT. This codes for CASSITGNTEAFF. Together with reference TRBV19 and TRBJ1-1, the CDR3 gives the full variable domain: DGGITQSPKYLFRKEGQNVTLSCEQNLNHDAMYWYRQDPGQGLRLIYYSQIVNDFQKGDIAEGYSVSREKKESFPLTVTSAQKNPTAFYLCASSITGNTEAFFGQGTRLTVV.

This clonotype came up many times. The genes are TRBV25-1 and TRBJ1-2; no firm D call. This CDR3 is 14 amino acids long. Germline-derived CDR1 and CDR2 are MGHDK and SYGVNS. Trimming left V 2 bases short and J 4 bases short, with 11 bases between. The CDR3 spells CASSEGRAIYGYTF. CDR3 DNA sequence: TGTGCCAGCAGTGAAGGTAGAGCCATCTATGGCTACACCTTC.

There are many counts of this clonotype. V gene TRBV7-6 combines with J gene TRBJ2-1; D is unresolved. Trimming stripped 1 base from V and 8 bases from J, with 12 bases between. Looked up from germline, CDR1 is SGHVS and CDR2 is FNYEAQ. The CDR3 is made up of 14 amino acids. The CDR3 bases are TGTGCCAGCAGCTTAGGCCCCGGAGTGGATGAGCAGTTCTTC. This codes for CASSLGPGVDEQFF.

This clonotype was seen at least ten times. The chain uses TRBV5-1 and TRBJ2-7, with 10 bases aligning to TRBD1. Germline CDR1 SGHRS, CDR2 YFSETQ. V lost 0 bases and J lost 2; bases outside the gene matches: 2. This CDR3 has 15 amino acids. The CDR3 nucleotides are TGCGCCAGCAGCTTGGGTGGACAGGGGGCCTACGAGCAGTACTTC. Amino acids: CASSLGGQGAYEQYF.

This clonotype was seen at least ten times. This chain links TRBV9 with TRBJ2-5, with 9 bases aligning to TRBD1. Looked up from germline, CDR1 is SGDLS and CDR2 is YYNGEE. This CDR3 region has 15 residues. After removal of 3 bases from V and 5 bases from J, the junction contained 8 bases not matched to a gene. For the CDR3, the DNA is TGTGCCAGCAGCGCCGGACAGGGGATCAGCGAGACCCAGTACTTC. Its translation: CASSAGQGISETQYF.

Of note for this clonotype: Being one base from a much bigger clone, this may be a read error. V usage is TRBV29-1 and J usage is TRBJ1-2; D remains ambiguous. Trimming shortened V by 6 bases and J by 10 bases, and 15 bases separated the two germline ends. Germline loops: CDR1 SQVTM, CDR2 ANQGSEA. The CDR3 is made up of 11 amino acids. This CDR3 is CSVGTWGDYTF. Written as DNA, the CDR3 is TGCAGCGTAGGAACCTGGGGTGACTACACCTTC.

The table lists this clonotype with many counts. This CDR3 is CSARVVGDSQINYGYTF. The CDR3 bases are TGCAGTGCTAGAGTCGTAGGCGACAGCCAAATAAACTATGGCTACACCTTC. The chain links TRBV20-1 to TRBJ1-2; D might be TRBD1 (5 bases). The CDR3 extends over 17 amino acids. Trimming stripped 1 base from V and 2 bases from J, with 20 bases between. Per germline, CDR1 DFQATT and CDR2 SNEGSKA (reference sequence).

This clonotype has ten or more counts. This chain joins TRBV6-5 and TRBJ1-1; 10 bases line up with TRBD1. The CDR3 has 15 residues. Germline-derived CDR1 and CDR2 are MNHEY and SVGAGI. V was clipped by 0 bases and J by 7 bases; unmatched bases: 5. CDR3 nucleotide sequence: TGTGCCAGCAGTTACTCGTCCGGGACAGGGGATGAAGCTTTCTTT. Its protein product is CASSYSSGTGDEAFF.

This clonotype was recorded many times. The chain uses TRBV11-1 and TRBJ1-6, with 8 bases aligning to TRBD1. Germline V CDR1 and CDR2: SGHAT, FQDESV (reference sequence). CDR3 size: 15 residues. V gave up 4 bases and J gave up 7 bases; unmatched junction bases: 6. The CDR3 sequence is CASSSRQGRNSPLHF. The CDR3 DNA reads TGTGCCAGCAGCTCCCGACAGGGGCGGAATTCACCCCTCCACTTT.

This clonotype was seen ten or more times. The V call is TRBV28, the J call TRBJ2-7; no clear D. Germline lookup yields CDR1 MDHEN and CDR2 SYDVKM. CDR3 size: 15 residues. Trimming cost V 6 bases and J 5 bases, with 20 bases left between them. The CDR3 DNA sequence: TGTGCCAGCAGAACCCCCGCAGGATCTTATGACGAGCAGTACTTC. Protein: CASRTPAGSYDEQYF.

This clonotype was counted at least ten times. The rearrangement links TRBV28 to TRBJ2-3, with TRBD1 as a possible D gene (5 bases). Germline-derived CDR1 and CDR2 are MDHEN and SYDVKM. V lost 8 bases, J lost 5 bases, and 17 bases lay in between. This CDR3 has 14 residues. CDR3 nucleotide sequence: TGTGCCAGCCTAAGGGCAGGGTGGGGAGATACGCAGTATTTT. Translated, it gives CASLRAGWGDTQYF.

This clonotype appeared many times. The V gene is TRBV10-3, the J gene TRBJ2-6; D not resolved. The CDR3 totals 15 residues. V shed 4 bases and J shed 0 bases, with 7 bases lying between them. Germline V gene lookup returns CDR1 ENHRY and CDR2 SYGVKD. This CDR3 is CAISGDTSGANVLTF. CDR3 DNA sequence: TGTGCCATCAGTGGGGATACCTCTGGGGCCAACGTCCTGACTTTC.